These 18 T cell receptor beta chains share one sample of origin, sequenced in a study of naive and memory T cell subsets. An oligonucleotide containing a UMI was ligated to the 3' end of TCR cDNA. Four PCR rounds used nested alpha and beta constant region primers plus the SP2 primer. TCRdb ran MiXCR on the 5' RACE reads and lists one entry per CDR3 protein. This sample has tens of thousands of distinct CDR3 sequences; roughly 7% occur once, and the top ten carry almost 10%. The source of these receptors is a male donor in good health.

The table lists this clonotype with a few counts. The J gene is TRBJ2-6, the V gene TRBV6-4; tentative D call: TRBD2 (6 bases). Germline assignment: CDR1 MRHNA and CDR2 SNTAGT. The CDR3 has 16 residues. The V end lost 6 bases, the J end lost 0 bases, and 12 bases lay between the germline ends. The CDR3 coding sequence is TGTGCCAGCAGCCTACGGGGGTTCTCTGGGGCCAACGTCCTGACTTTC. Protein sequence: CASSLRGFSGANVLTF.

Here the CDR3 DNA reads TGCGCCAGCAGGGGTTCCGGGAATTCACCCCTCCACTTT. Translating gives CASRGSGNSPLHF. V usage is TRBV5-1 and J usage is TRBJ1-6; D is unclear. V lost 5 bases and J 7 bases, leaving 10 bases between the germline ends. The germline gives CDR1 SGHRS, CDR2 YFSETQ. The CDR3 runs to 13 residues. Variable domain in full (rest from reference TRBV5-1 and TRBJ1-6): KAGVTQTPRYLIKTRGQQVTLSCSPISGHRSVSWYQQTPGQGLQFLFEYFSETQRNKGNFPGRFSGRQFSNSRSEMNVSTLELGDSALYLCASRGSGNSPLHFGNGTRLTVT.

This clonotype appeared many times. The V gene is TRBV4-1, the J gene TRBJ1-1, with TRBD1 as a possible D gene (5 bases). The CDR3 is made up of 14 amino acids. CDR1 is MGHRA, CDR2 YSYEKL, per germline. Trimming cost V 5 bases and J 5 bases, with 15 bases left between them. The CDR3 bases are TGCGCCAGCAGCTCAGGGCCGGAGGGGACTGAAGCTTTCTTT. This encodes CASSSGPEGTEAFF.

This clonotype turned up a few times. The rearrangement links TRBV7-9 to TRBJ1-6; D not resolved. Germline CDR1 and CDR2: SEHNR and FQNEAQ (reference sequence). The CDR3 length is 14 residues. V was trimmed by 11 bases and J by 8 bases, leaving 19 bases between them. The CDR3, as DNA: TGTGCCGCTCAAGGGATAGGGCAGGATTCACCCCTCCACTTT. This codes for CAAQGIGQDSPLHF.

This chain joins TRBV30 and TRBJ2-7, with TRBD2 identical over 7 bases. Germline trimming cut 0 bases from V and 4 bases from J; bases unmatched to any gene: 0. This CDR3 spans 12 amino acids. From germline, CDR1 is GTSNPN and CDR2 SVGIG (reference sequence). For the CDR3, the DNA is TGTGCCTGGAGTGTAGCGGGGTACGAGCAGTACTTC. As protein: CAWSVAGYEQYF. Looking up the rest from reference TRBV30 and TRBJ2-7 gives the full variable domain: SQTIHQWPATLVQPVGSPLSLECTVEGTSNPNLYWYRQAAGRGLQLLFYSVGIGQISSEVPQNLSASRPQDRQFILSSKKLLLSDSGFYLCAWSVAGYEQYFGPGTRLTVT.

In this sample, this clonotype turned up a few times. The genes are TRBV20-1 and TRBJ2-1, with 16 nucleotides matching TRBD2. From germline, CDR1 is DFQATT and CDR2 SNEGSKA (reference sequence). Unmatched junction bases numbered 17, after V lost 6 bases and J lost 6 bases. The CDR3 contains 19 residues. This chain's CDR3 is CSAKIWGLAGGGLGNEQFF. CDR3 bases: TGCAGTGCCAAGATATGGGGACTAGCGGGAGGGGGCCTTGGCAATGAGCAGTTCTTC.

J is TRBJ1-2 and V is TRBV3-1; D gene unclear. Trimming shortened V by 6 bases and J by 2 bases, and 16 bases separated the two germline ends. The CDR3 spans 15 residues. CDR1 is LGHDT and CDR2 is YNNKEL in the germline V gene (reference sequence). CDR3 nucleotides: TGTGCCAGCAGTCAGACACCAACCCCCAACTATGGCTACACCTTC. Translation gives CASSQTPTPNYGYTF.

This chain links TRBV11-2 with TRBJ2-7; D assignment may be TRBD1 or TRBD2 (5 bases each). This CDR3 spans 15 amino acids. CDR1 SGHAT and CDR2 FQNNGV come from the germline V gene. The ends were cut back, 0 bases at V and 3 bases at J, with 12 bases in the middle. The CDR3 protein is CASSLDSGPGYEQYF. CDR3 DNA: TGTGCCAGCAGCTTAGACTCGGGGCCCGGCTACGAGCAGTACTTC.

This clonotype came up many times. The chain links TRBV2 to TRBJ2-7; D ambiguous. Germline V gene lookup returns CDR1 SNHLY and CDR2 FYNNEI. The ends were cut back, 5 bases at V and 1 base at J, with 9 bases in the middle. CDR3 length equals 13 residues. CDR3 nucleotide sequence: TGTGCCAGCAGTTCCGGGCCGTCCTACGAGCAGTACTTC. As protein: CASSSGPSYEQYF.

A few counts support this clonotype. The J gene is TRBJ2-7, the V gene TRBV7-6; 7 bases are a match to TRBD2. From germline, CDR1 is SGHVS and CDR2 FNYEAQ. This CDR3 comprises 14 residues. Trimming took 5 bases from V and 3 from J; bases not matched to a gene: 7. CDR3 nucleotide sequence: TGTGCCAGCAGCGTTGGTGGGGGGGGCTACGAGCAGTACTTC. Amino acids: CASSVGGGGYEQYF.

This clonotype showed up just a few times. This rearrangement joins TRBV12-5 to TRBJ2-5, with 10 bases aligning to TRBD2. The V gene's germline CDR1 is LGHNT and CDR2 FRNRAP. The junction had 3 bases not matched to a gene; V was cut back by 2 bases and J by 3 bases. This CDR3 comprises 15 residues. CDR3 in amino acids: CASGLSGRAEETQYF. The CDR3 DNA reads as TGTGCTAGTGGTTTGAGCGGGAGGGCCGAAGAGACCCAGTACTTC.

This clonotype was counted ten times or more. This rearrangement joins TRBV11-2 to TRBJ2-1, with 7 bases identical to TRBD1. Germline V lookup: CDR1 SGHAT, CDR2 FQNNGV. V was clipped by 4 bases and J by 2 bases; unmatched bases: 5. The CDR3 has 15 residues. The DNA for the CDR3 is TGTGCCAGCAGCTCCTGGGACAGTACCTACAATGAGCAGTTCTTC. The encoded protein is CASSSWDSTYNEQFF. Together with reference TRBV11-2 and TRBJ2-1, the CDR3 gives the full variable domain: EAGVAQSPRYKIIEKRQSVAFWCNPISGHATLYWYQQILGQGPKLLIQFQNNGVVDDSQLPKDRFSAERLKGVDSTLKIQPAKLEDSAVYLCASSSWDSTYNEQFFGPGTRLTVL.

The sample holds many counts of this clonotype. The V call is TRBV7-9, the J call TRBJ1-1, with D perhaps TRBD1 (5 bases). Germline V CDR1 and CDR2: SEHNR, FQNEAQ (reference sequence). The V and J ends lost 5 bases and 2 bases respectively, with 12 bases between them. This CDR3 region has 14 residues. The CDR3 loop reads CASSLRDPNTEAFF. CDR3 coding DNA: TGTGCCAGCAGCCTCCGGGACCCCAACACTGAAGCTTTCTTT.

This clonotype was seen only a few times. The V gene is TRBV27, the J gene TRBJ1-2, with unresolved D. CDR3 size: 13 residues. Trimming took 3 bases from V and 4 from J, leaving 9 bases between them. Germline CDR1 MNHEY, CDR2 SMNVEV (reference sequence). For the CDR3, the DNA is TGTGCCAGCAGTTTCGGGAGCCGCTATGGCTACACCTTC. It encodes CASSFGSRYGYTF.

As concerns this clonotype: The junction differs from germline at one of its ends, possibly a read error. V gene TRBV18 combines with J gene TRBJ2-4; possibly TRBD1 for D (5 bases). The CDR3 covers 12 residues. Per the germline V gene, CDR1 is KGHSH and CDR2 is LQKENI. The CDR3, as DNA: TGTGCCAGCTCACCCATGGGGTGGAGCAGGGACTTC. The encoded protein is CASSPMGWSRDF.

In its sample, this clonotype was seen many times. The chain combines TRBV5-1 with TRBJ1-3; 8 bases fit TRBD1. Per the germline V gene, CDR1 is SGHRS and CDR2 is YFSETQ. The CDR3 length is 15 residues. The junction had 8 bases not matched to a gene; V was cut back by 2 bases and J by 7 bases. In DNA, the CDR3 is TGCGCCAGCAGCTTACAGGGGGAAGGAGGGAACACCATATATTTT. Protein: CASSLQGEGGNTIYF. The variable domain in full, completed from reference TRBV5-1 and TRBJ1-3, reads KAGVTQTPRYLIKTRGQQVTLSCSPISGHRSVSWYQQTPGQGLQFLFEYFSETQRNKGNFPGRFSGRQFSNSRSEMNVSTLELGDSALYLCASSLQGEGGNTIYFGEGSWLTVV.

This clonotype was recorded at least ten times. This chain connects TRBV7-9 to TRBJ1-2; D is perhaps TRBD1 (6 bases). The length of the CDR3 is 13 residues. The V and J ends lost 4 bases and 7 bases respectively, with 13 bases between them. The V gene's germline CDR1 is SEHNR and CDR2 FQNEAQ (reference sequence). The CDR3 loop is CASSSTPGVGYTF. CDR3 nucleotides: TGTGCCAGCAGCTCAACCCCAGGGGTTGGCTACACCTTC.

Many counts were recorded for this clonotype. This rearrangement joins TRBV12-3 or TRBV12-4 to TRBJ1-1, with D uncertain. The V and J ends lost 7 bases and 4 bases respectively, with 16 bases between them. This CDR3 spans 14 amino acids. The CDR3 sequence is CASTPGGFFTEAFF. Here the CDR3 DNA reads TGTGCCAGCACCCCGGGTGGGTTCTTCACTGAAGCTTTCTTT.